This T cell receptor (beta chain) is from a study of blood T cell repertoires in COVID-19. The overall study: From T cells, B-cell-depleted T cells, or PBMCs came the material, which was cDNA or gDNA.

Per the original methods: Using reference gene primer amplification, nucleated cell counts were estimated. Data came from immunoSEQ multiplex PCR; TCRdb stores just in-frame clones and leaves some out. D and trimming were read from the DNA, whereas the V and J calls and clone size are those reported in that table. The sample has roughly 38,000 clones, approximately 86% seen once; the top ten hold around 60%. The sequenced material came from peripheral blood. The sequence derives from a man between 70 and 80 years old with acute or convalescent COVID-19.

The CDR3 reads CASSPGSAGEKLFF. The CDR3, as DNA: TGTGCCAGCAGCCCCGGCTCTGCAGGAGAAAAACTGTTTTTT. The chain employs TRBV7-2 and TRBJ1-4; unclear D gene. CDR3 length: 14 residues. Trimming stripped 5 bases from V and 8 bases from J, with 15 bases between. Germline V gene lookup returns CDR1 SGHTA and CDR2 FQGNSA.